The rows below give T cell receptor beta chains drawn from one sample of a study of T cells in Graves' hyperthyroidism and ophthalmopathy. TCRdb analysed the multiplex PCR reads with MiXCR anew, one entry per CDR3 protein. This table has about 500,000 distinct CDR3 sequences, approximately 17% appearing once. The material sequenced was blood. All receptors come from a woman aged 18 to 35 with Graves' ophthalmopathy. CDR3s include the opening cysteine and the closing phenylalanine or tryptophan. A D gene is named only where the DNA matches it firmly. Clone size, where shown, is once, few, many, or a class for clones that have expanded.

V	J	D	size	DNA	CDR3
TRBV2	TRBJ2-3	TRBD1	many	TGTGCCAGCAGTGATTTGAGGGGGCGGGGCACAGATACGCAGTATTTT	CASSDLRGRGTDTQYF
TRBV4-3	TRBJ2-5	TRBD1	many	TGCGCCAGCAGCCAGTCACAGGGGGGGACCCAGTACTTC	CASSQSQGGTQYF
TRBV27	TRBJ2-7	.	many	TGTGCCAGCAGTTTATCGATAGGGTACTACGAGCAGTACTTC	CASSLSIGYYEQYF
TRBV6-1	TRBJ2-1	.	many	TGTGCCAGCATCCCTCACCGGGGGTACAATGAGCAGTTCTTC	CASIPHRGYNEQFF
TRBV28	TRBJ1-1	.	many	TGTGCCTCCAGCACCCCCCTTAGCACTGAAGCTTTCTTT	CASSTPLSTEAFF
TRBV2	TRBJ2-1	.	many	TGTGCCATCCAATTTCAGCAATCCTACAATGAGCAGTTCTTC	CAIQFQQSYNEQFF
TRBV6-2/TRBV6-3	TRBJ2-7	.	.	TGTGCCAACAGTGTGTTCTCCCGATACGAGCAGTACTTC	CANSVFSRYEQYF
TRBV14	TRBJ1-4	.	.	TGTGCCAGCAGCCATCGGAGGTTAGATGAAAAACTGTTTTTT	CASSHRRLDEKLFF
TRBV5-5	TRBJ1-2	.	few	TGTGCCAGCAGCTTGTCCCCCGAAATGGACTATGGCTACACCTTC	CASSLSPEMDYGYTF
TRBV3-1	TRBJ2-4	TRBD2	many	TGTGCCAGCAGCCAAGATTGGGGGACTAGGGGCATTCAGTACTTC	CASSQDWGTRGIQYF
TRBV12-3/TRBV12-4	TRBJ1-1	TRBD1	many	TGTGCCAGCAGTAAGACAGGGGTTTGGAACACTGAAGCTTTCTTT	CASSKTGVWNTEAFF
TRBV11-2	TRBJ2-7	TRBD1	many	TGTGCCAGCAGCGACTTGACAGGGGAAAGCTCCTACGAGCAGTACTTC	CASSDLTGESSYEQYF
TRBV5-6	TRBJ2-7	.	few	TGTGCCAGCAGTATCACCCTCGGGGGCGGGGAGCAGTACTTC	CASSITLGGGEQYF
TRBV7-6	TRBJ2-1	.	few	TGTGCCAGCTCCCCGGGGATCAGTGAGCAGTTCTTC	CASSPGISEQFF
TRBV12-3/TRBV12-4	TRBJ2-1	.	many	TGTGCCAGCAGTTTATTTTCCCCCAATGAGCAGTTCTTC	CASSLFSPNEQFF
TRBV11-1	TRBJ2-1	.	.	TGTGCCAGCAGCCAAGGAGGAAGGGCGAATGAGCAGTTCTTC	CASSQGGRANEQFF
TRBV6-2/TRBV6-3	TRBJ2-2	.	many	TGTGCCAGCAGGGGGGCCGCAAGTGCCGGGGAGCTGTTTTTT	CASRGAASAGELFF
TRBV28	TRBJ2-1	TRBD2	.	TGTGCCAGCAGTTACCCGCGACTAGCGGGGGACTACAATGAGCAGTTCTTC	CASSYPRLAGDYNEQFF
TRBV30	TRBJ2-1	.	.	TGTGCCTGGAGTGGGGACCCAAAGGGTGAGCAGTTCTTC	CAWSGDPKGEQFF